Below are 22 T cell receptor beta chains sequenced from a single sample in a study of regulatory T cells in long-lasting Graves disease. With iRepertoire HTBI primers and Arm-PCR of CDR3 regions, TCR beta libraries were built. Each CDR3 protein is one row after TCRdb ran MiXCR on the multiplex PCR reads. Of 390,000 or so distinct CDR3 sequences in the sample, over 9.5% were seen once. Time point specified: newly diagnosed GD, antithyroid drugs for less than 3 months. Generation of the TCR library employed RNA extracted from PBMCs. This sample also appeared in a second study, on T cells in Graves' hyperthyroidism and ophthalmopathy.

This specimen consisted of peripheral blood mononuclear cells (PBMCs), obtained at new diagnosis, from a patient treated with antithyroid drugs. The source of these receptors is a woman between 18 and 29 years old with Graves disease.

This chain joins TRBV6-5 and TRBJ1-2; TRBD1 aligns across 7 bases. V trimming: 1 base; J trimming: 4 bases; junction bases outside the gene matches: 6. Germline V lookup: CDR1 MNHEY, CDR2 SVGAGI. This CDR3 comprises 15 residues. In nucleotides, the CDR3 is TGTGCCAGCAGTTACTGGTCAGGGGGGAGCTATGGCTACACCTTC. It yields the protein CASSYWSGGSYGYTF.

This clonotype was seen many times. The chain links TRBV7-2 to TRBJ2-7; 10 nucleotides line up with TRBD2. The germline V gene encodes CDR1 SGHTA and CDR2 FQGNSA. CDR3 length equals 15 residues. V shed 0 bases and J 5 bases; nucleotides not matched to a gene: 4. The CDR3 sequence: CASSLASGRTHEQYF. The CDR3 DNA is TGTGCCAGCAGCTTAGCTAGCGGGAGGACCCACGAGCAGTACTTC.

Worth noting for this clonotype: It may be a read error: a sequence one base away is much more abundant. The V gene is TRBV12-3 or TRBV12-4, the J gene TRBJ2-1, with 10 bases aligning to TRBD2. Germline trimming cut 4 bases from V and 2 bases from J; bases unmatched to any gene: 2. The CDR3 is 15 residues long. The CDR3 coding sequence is TGTGCCAGCAGTTACGGACTAGCGGCCTACAATGAGCAGTTCTTC. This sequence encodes CASSYGLAAYNEQFF.

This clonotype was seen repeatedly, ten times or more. The DNA for the CDR3 is TGTGCCAGCAGTGCCCATTACCTGTCTCGGCGGGGAGAGACCCAGTACTTC. Amino acid sequence: CASSAHYLSRRGETQYF. The chain couples TRBV2 to TRBJ2-5, with D possibly being TRBD2 (6 bases). The CDR3 extends over 17 amino acids. Germline CDR1 reads SNHLY; CDR2 reads FYNNEI. The germline V and J ends were trimmed by 4 bases and 4 bases, with 22 bases remaining between them.

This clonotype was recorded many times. The CDR3 loop is CASSRLEGTEAFF. In DNA, the CDR3 is TGTGCCAGCAGCCGACTGGAGGGCACTGAAGCTTTCTTT. The chain carries TRBV11-1 and TRBJ1-1, with unresolved D. Germline assignment: CDR1 SGHAT and CDR2 FQDESV (reference sequence). V lost 5 bases, J lost 4 bases, and 11 bases lay in between. The CDR3 runs 13 residues.

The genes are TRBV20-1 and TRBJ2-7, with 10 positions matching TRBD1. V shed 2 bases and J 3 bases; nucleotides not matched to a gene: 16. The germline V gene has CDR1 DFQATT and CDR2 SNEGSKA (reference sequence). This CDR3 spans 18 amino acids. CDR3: CSARLRGGQGKTFYEQYF. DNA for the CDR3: TGCAGTGCTAGACTAAGAGGGGGACAGGGGAAGACTTTCTACGAGCAGTACTTC.

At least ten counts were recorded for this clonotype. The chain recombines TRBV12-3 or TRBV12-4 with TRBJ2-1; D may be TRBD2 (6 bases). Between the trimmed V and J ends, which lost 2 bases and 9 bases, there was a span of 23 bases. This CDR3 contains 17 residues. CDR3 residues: CASSLWAGGIRESEQFF. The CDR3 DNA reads TGTGCCAGCAGTTTATGGGCCGGCGGGATCCGCGAGAGTGAGCAGTTCTTC.

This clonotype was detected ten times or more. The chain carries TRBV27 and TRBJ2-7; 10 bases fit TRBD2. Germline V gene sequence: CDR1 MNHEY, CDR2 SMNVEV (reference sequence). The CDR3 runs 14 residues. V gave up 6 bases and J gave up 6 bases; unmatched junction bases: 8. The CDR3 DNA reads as TGTGCCAGCAGCCTAACTAGCGGGATATCCGAGCAGTACTTC. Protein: CASSLTSGISEQYF.

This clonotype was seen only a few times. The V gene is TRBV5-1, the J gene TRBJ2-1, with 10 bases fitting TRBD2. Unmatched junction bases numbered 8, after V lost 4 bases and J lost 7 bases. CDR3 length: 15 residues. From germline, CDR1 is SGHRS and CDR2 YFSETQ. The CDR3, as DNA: TGCGCCAGCAGCCACCTAGCGGGAGAAGGAAATGAGCAGTTCTTC. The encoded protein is CASSHLAGEGNEQFF.

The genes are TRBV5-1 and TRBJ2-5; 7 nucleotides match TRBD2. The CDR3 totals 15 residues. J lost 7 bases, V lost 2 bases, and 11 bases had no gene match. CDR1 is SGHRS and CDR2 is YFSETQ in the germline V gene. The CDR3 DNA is TGCGCCAGCAGCTTCTCGGGACTACCATCGGGGACCCAGTACTTC. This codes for CASSFSGLPSGTQYF.

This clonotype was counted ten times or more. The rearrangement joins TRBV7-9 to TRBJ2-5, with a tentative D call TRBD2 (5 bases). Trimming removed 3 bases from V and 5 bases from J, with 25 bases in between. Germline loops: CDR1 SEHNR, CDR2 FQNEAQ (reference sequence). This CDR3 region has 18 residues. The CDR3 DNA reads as TGTGCCAGCAGCTTCAGCGGAGCAGTGACTCTAAGCGCCGAGACCCAGTACTTC. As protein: CASSFSGAVTLSAETQYF.

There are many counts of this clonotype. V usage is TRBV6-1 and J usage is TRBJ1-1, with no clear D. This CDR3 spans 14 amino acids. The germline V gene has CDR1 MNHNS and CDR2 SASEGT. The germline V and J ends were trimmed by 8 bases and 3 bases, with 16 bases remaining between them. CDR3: CASVNGGLDTEAFF. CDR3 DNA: TGTGCCAGCGTCAACGGCGGGTTGGACACTGAAGCTTTCTTT.

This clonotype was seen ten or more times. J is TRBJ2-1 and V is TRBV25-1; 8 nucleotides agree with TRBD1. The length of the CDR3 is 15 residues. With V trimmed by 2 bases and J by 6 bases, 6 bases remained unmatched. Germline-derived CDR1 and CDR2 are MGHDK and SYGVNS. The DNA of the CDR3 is TGTGCCAGCAGTGAAACTAGGACAGGGCTCAATGAGCAGTTCTTC. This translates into CASSETRTGLNEQFF.

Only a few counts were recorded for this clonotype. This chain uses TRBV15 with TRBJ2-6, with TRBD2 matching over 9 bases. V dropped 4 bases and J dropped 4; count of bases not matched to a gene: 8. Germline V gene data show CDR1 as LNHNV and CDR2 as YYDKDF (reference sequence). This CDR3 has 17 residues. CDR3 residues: CATSIAGGPGGANVLTF. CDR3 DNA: TGTGCCACCAGCATCGCGGGAGGGCCGGGGGGGGCCAACGTCCTGACTTTC. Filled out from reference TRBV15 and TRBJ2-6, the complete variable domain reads DAMVIQNPRYQVTQFGKPVTLSCSQTLNHNVMYWYQQKSSQAPKLLFHYYDKDFNNEADTPDNFQSRRPNTSFCFLDIRSPGLGDTAMYLCATSIAGGPGGANVLTFGAGSRLTVL.

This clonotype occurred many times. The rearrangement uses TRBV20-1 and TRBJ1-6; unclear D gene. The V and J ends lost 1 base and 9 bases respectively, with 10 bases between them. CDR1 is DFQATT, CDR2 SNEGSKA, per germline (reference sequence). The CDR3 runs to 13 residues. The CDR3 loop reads CSARGVGGSPLHF. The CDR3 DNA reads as TGCAGTGCTAGAGGGGTTGGCGGTTCACCCCTCCACTTT.

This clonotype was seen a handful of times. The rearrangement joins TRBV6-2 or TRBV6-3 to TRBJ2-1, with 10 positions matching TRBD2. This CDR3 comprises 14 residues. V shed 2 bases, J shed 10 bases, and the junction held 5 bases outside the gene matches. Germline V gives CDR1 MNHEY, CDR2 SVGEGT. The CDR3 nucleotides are TGTGCCAGCAGTTACGGCCTAGCGGGGGCGGAGCAGTTCTTC. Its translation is CASSYGLAGAEQFF.

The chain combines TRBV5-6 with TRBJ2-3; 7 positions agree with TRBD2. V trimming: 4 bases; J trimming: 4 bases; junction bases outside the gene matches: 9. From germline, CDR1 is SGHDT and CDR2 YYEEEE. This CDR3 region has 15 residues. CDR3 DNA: TGTGCCAGCAGCCAGGGAGGGAGGGGTTCAGATACGCAGTATTTT. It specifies CASSQGGRGSDTQYF.

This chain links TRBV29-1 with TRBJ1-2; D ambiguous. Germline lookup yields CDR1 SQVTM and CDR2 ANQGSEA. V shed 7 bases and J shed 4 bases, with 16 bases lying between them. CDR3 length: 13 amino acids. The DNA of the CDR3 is TGCAGCGCCTGGACGGAAAATCTCTATGGCTACACCTTC. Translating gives CSAWTENLYGYTF.

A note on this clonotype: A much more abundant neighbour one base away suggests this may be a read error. The CDR3 here is CASSVGQNNEQFF. DNA of the CDR3: TGTGCCAGCAGCGTAGGACAGAACAATGAGCAGTTCTTC. V usage is TRBV9 and J usage is TRBJ2-1, with a weak D call TRBD1 (5 bases). Germline V lookup: CDR1 SGDLS, CDR2 YYNGEE. The CDR3 runs 13 residues. V lost 0 bases, J lost 5 bases, and 6 bases lay in between.

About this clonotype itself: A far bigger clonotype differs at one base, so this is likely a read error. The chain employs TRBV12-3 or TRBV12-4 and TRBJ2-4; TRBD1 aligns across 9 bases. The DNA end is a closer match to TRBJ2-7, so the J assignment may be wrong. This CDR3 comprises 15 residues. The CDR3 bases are TGTGCCAGCAGTTTTCCAGGACAGGGGATACACGAGCAGTACGTC. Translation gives CASSFPGQGIHEQYV.

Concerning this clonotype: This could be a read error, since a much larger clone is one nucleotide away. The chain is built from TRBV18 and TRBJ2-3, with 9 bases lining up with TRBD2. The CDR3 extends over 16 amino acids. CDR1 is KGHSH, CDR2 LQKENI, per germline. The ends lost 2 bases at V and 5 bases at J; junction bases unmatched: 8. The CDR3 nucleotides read TGTGCCAGCTCACCATTCCCTAGCGGGGAAGGAGATACGCAGTATTTT. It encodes CASSPFPSGEGDTQYF.

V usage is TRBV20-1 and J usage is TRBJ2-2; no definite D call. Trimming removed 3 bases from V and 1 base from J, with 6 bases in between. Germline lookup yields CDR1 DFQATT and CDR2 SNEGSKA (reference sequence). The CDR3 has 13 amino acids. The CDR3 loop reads CSASQRNTGELFF. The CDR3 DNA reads TGCAGTGCTAGCCAGCGGAACACCGGGGAGCTGTTTTTT.